This record covers a single T cell receptor beta chain. Its antigen is still unknown. This CDR3 region has 15 residues. The germline gives CDR1 SGHTA, CDR2 FQGNSA. V gave up 1 base and J gave up 9 bases; unmatched junction bases: 6. The method was immunoSEQ multiplex PCR; TCRdb's version includes in-frame clones alone and lacks a portion of them. The sample holds about 76,000 clones; approximately 85% are singletons and the top ten take about 6%. The data originate from a study of OX40 agonist ivuxolimab in advanced cancers. Study findings and constraints: In CD8+ T cells, expanded clones were on average more numerous than in CD4+.

This TCR was recovered from an adult with an advanced solid tumor such as melanoma, head and neck, liver or kidney cancer. The V and J genes are TRBV7-2 and TRBJ2-1, with 10 nucleotides matching TRBD1. Sequencing used CD4+ or CD8+ T cells sorted from blood, obtained in a trial of the OX40 agonist ivuxolimab. This CDR3 reads CASSLGGQGRAEQFF. The CDR3 DNA follows: TGTGCCAGCAGCTTAGGGGGACAGGGGAGGGCTGAGCAGTTCTTC.